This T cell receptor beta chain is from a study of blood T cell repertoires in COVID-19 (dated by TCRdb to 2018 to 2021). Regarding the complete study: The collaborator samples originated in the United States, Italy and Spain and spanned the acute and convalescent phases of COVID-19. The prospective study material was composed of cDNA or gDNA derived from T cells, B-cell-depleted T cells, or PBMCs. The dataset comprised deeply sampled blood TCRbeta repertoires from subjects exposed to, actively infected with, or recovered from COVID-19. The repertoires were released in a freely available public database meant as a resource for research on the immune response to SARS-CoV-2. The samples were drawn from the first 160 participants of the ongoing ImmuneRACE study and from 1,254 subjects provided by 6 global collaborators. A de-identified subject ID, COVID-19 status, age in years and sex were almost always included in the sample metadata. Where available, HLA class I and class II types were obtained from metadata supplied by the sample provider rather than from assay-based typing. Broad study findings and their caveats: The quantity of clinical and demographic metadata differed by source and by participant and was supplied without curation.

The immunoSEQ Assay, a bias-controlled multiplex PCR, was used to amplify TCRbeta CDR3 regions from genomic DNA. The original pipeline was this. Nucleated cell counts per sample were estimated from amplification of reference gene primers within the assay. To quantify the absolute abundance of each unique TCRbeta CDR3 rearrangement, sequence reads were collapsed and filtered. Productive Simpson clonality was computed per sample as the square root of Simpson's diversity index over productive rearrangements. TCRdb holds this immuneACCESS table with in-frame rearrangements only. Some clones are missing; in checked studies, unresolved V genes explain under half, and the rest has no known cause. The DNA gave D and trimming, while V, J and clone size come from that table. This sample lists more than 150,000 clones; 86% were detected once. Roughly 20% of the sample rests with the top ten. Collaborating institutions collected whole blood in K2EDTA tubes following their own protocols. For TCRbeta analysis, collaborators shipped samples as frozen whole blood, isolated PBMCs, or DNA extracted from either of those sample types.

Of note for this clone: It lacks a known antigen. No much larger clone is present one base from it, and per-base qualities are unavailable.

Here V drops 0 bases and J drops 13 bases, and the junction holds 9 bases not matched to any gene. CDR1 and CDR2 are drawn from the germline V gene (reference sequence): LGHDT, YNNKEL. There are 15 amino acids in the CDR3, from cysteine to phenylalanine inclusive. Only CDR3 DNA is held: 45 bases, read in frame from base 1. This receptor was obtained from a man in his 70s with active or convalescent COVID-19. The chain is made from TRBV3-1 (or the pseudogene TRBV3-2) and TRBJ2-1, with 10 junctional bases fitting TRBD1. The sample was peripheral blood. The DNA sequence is TGTGCCAGCAGCCAAGATAGTTCGGACAGGGGGAAACAGTTCTTC. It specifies CASSQDSSDRGKQFF.